This T cell receptor (beta chain) is drawn from a study of control samples from healthy donors and cancer patients (dated by TCRdb to the early 2020s). The CDR3 has 11 amino acids, counting the end cysteine and phenylalanine. Here the CDR3 DNA is all that survives: 33 bases in frame from base 1. At the junction V is shortened by 8 bases and J by 7 bases, with 8 bases in between. A note on this clone: There is no known antigen for this receptor. Base qualities are missing; no much larger clone stands one base away.

The library was built by means of the immunoSEQ multiplex PCR assay. TCRdb provides this immuneACCESS table in a form limited to in-frame rearrangements. Some clones are lacking; in checked studies, under half of them reflect an unresolved V gene, and why the rest are absent is not known. In all, the sample holds some 120,000 clones, and over 90% of those were seen once. Of the sample, more than 2% is held by the ten largest clones. The rearrangement combines TRBV12-3 or TRBV12-4 with TRBJ2-2; a tentative D call is TRBD2 (6 bases match). This TCR derives from a man aged 25 to 40 in good health. Input material: blood. The encoded CDR3 is CASPRGGELFF. The nucleotide sequence is given as TGTGCCAGCCCGCGGGGCGGGGAGCTGTTTTTT.